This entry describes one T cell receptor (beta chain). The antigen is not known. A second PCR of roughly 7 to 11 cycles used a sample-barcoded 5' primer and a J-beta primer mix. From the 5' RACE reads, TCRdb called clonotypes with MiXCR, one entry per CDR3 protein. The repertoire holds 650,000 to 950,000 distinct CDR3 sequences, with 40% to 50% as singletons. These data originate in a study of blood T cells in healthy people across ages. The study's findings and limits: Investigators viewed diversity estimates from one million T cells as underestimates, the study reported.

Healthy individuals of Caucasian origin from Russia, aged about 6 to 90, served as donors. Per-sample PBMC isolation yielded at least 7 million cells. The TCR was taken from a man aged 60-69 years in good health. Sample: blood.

CDR3 amino acids: CASSFQSGNQPQHF. CDR3 coding DNA: TGTGCCAGCAGTTTCCAATCGGGCAATCAGCCCCAGCATTTT. This chain links TRBV27 with TRBJ1-5; D unclear. V lost 3 bases and J lost 2, with 8 bases in between. Germline V CDR1 and CDR2: MNHEY, SMNVEV (reference sequence). CDR3 length: 14 residues.